The present T cell receptor (beta chain) was sequenced within a study of T cells in Graves' hyperthyroidism and ophthalmopathy. This CDR3 region has 14 residues. With V trimmed by 7 bases and J by 6 bases, 7 bases remained unmatched. Germline V CDR1 and CDR2: MNHNS, SASEGT. This clonotype was picked up many times. What it binds is unknown. In the ophthalmopathy cohort, Clinical Activity Score was at least 3, NOSPECS grade at least 4, and duration under 3 months. Criteria for exclusion of patients were uncontrolled infection, other autoimmune disease, pregnancy or lactation. Findings and caveats of the study: Most expanded thyroid clonotypes above 0.001 recurred in blood. Stable hyperthyroidism and ophthalmopathy were separated using 13 V-J signatures.

Amplified TCR beta CDR3 regions came from RNA transcripts. During a first-round RT-PCR of the TCR CDR3, the HTBI primer set was used. TCRdb reprocessed the multiplex PCR reads with MiXCR, giving one entry per CDR3 protein. The sample includes roughly 600,000 distinct CDR3 sequences, about 15% seen only once; the top ten take roughly an eighth. Input material: blood. This TCR was recovered from a woman aged 50 to 60 with Graves' ophthalmopathy. V gene TRBV6-1 combines with J gene TRBJ2-1; the match to TRBD2 covers 9 bases. For the CDR3, the DNA is TGTGCCAGCACCTCTAGCGGGACTCGCAATGAGCAGTTCTTC. Encoded protein: CASTSSGTRNEQFF.